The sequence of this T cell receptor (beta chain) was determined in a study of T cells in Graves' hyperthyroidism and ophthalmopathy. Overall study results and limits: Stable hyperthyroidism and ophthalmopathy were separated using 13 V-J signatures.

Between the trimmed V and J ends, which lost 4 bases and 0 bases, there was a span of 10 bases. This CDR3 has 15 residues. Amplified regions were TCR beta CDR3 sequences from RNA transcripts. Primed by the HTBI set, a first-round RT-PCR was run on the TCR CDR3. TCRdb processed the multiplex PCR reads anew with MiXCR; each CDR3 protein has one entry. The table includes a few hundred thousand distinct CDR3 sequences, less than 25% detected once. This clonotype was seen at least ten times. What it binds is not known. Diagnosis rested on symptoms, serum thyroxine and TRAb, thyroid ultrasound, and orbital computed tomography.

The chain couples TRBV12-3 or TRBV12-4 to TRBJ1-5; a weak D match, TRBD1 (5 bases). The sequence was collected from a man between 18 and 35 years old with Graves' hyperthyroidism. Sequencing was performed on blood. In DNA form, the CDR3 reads TGTGCCAGCAGTTCCGGGGGTTATAGCAATCAGCCCCAGCATTTT. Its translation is CASSSGGYSNQPQHF.